This note documents a single T cell receptor (beta chain) sequence. Its antigen is unknown. This sample was taken from a study of T cell responses to AZD1222 COVID-19 vaccine. Study-wide results and caveats: In the spike-specific TCR repertoire, nearly half reportedly target unmutated variant regions.

This table comes from immunoSEQ multiplex PCR, and its TCRdb copy is limited to in-frame clones, with some not included. The data show some 200,000 clones, with 85% to 95% seen just once and more than 0.8% held by the top ten. The sequencing used peripheral blood, collected 28 days after the second AZD1222 dose. The sequence was obtained from an adult who received the AZD1222 COVID-19 vaccine.

In DNA form, the CDR3 reads TGTGCCAGCAGTGAACATGGGACAGCCACTTACTCTGGAAACACCATATATTTT. This encodes CASSEHGTATYSGNTIYF. J is TRBJ1-3 and V is TRBV6-1; 7 bases agree with TRBD1. The germline V gene encodes CDR1 MNHNS and CDR2 SASEGT. CDR3 length: 18 residues. After removal of 2 bases from V and 0 bases from J, the junction contained 10 bases not matched to a gene.